The entry below gives a single T cell receptor (beta chain) sequence along with its context. Each CDR3 protein gets one entry after TCRdb re-called the reads with MiXCR. The table has some 320,000 distinct CDR3 sequences, 9.5% seen once. The data originate from a study of T cell repertoires in cytomegalovirus infection. Germline CDR1 and CDR2: MDHEN and SYDVKM. V shed 2 bases and J shed 0 bases, with 17 bases lying between them. The CDR3 extends over 18 amino acids. The source material was PBMCs. This sequence originates from a human donor in good health (CMV status not recorded). Some clones in this sample may be carry-over from other donors' samples. The chain recombines TRBV28 with TRBJ1-3, with D unresolved. The CDR3 loop reads CASSLPGVPMASGNTIYF. CDR3 nucleotides: TGTGCCAGCAGTTTACCTGGGGTCCCGATGGCCTCTGGAAACACCATATATTTT.